This T cell receptor beta chain comes out of a study of shared clonotypes between healthy human individuals. General study points: A handful of donors showed sharing of approximately 5% of naive CD4 clonotypes.

Concerning this clone itself: Its specificity is not known.

Clones were read by immunoSEQ multiplex PCR, and TCRdb kept only the in-frame ones, dropping some. This sample yields about 2.4 million clones, of which 80% to 95% are seen a single time; around 0.4% belongs to the top ten. Germline-derived CDR1 and CDR2 are MDHEN and SYDVKM. V shed 6 bases and J shed 5 bases, with 16 bases lying between them. The CDR3 is 14 residues long. The clonotype originates from a man between 18 and 29 years old in good health. Some clones in this sample may be carry-over from other donors' samples. V usage is TRBV28 and J usage is TRBJ1-1; perhaps TRBD1 as D (5 bases). Sequenced input: naive CD4+ T cells from PBMCs. Regarding subset: CD45RA+ positively selected. The CDR3 nucleotides are TGTGCCAGCAGCCCGACGGGGGTGGTGACTGAAGCTTTCTTT. This sequence encodes CASSPTGVVTEAFF. The whole variable domain, remainder taken from reference TRBV28 and TRBJ1-1, is DVKVTQSSRYLVKRTGEKVFLECVQDMDHENMFWYRQDPGLGLRLIYFSYDVKMKEKGDIPEGYSVSREKKERFSLILESASTNQTSMYLCASSPTGVVTEAFFGQGTRLTVV.